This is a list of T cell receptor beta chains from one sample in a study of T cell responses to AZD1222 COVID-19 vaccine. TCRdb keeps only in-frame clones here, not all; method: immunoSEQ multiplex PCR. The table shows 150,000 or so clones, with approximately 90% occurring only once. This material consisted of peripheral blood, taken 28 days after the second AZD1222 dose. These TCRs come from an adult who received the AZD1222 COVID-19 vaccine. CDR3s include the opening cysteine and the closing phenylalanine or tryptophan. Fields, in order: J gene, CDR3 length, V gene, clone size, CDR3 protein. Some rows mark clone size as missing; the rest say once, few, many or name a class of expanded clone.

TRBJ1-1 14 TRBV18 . CASSPWGGNTEAFF
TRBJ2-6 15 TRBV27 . CASSRGNSGANVLTF
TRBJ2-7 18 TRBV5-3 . CARSLAPQTSGASYEQYF
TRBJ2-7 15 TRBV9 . CASSVASGASYEQYF
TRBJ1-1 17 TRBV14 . CASSQPTGSYLDTEAFF
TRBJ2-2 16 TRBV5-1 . CASSPLAGLNTGELFF
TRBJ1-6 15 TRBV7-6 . CASSLVGGTNSPLHF
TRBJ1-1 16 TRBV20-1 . CSASRAVSLWNTEAFF
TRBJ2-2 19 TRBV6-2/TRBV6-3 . CASSYSRLAGALNTGELFF
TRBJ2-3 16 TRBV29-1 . CSVDRWGQESADTQYF
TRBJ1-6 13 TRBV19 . CASSNGGGSPLHF
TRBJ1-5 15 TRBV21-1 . CASSNGYWGYQPQHF
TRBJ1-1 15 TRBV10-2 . CASEKLRTGKGEAFF
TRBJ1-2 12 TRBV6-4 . CASRSPVGGYTF
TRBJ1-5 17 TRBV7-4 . CASSPTGTQDRDQPQHF
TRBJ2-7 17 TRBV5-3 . CARSTHGKVPGSYEQYF
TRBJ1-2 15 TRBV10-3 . CAISELGQGADGYTF
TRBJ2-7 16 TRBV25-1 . CASSPKRGQGWYEQYF
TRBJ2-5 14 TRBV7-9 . CASSLDVGQETQYF
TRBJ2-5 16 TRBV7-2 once CASSLGNRGRSETQYF
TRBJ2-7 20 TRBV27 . CASSLLTPSEASGSEGEQYF
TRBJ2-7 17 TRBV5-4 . CASSLEGLAPSSYEQYF